Included here is one TCR beta chain sequence, with context. This sample stems from a study of blood T cell repertoires in COVID-19. Looking at the study overall: PBMCs, B-cell-depleted T cells, or T cells provided the cDNA or gDNA that made up the material.

The CDR3 extends over 15 amino acids. CDR1 LGHNA and CDR2 YSLEER come from the germline V gene. Trimming left V 1 base short and J 7 bases short, with 14 bases between. TCRdb's copy holds only in-frame clones and misses some; the assay was immunoSEQ multiplex PCR. The sample includes more than 350,000 clones, about 89% of them seen just once. The V and J genes are TRBV4-3 and TRBJ1-5; no clear D gene. Input material: peripheral blood. This clonotype was sampled from a woman between 25 and 40 years old with COVID-19, enrolled during active disease. CDR3 in amino acids: CASSQGLWSGQPQHF. CDR3 in DNA: TGCGCCAGCAGCCAAGGTTTGTGGTCAGGACAGCCCCAGCATTTT.